This T cell receptor beta chain was sequenced in a study of cytomegalovirus exposure and HLA in healthy donors. PCR involved 60 Vbeta and 13 Jbeta primers. Method: immunoSEQ multiplex PCR; TCRdb's copy keeps in-frame clones and lacks some. The sample lists 180,000 or so clones, approximately 79% occurring once. The V gene lost 3 bases and the J gene lost 8 bases, with 16 bases spanning the gap. CDR3 length equals 14 residues. Per the germline V gene, CDR1 is MDHEN and CDR2 is SYDVKM. The chain combines TRBV28 with TRBJ1-2; no reliable D call. Sequencing input: PBMCs. The sequence was collected from a man aged 45-65 years in good health and CMV-seropositive. CDR3 in amino acids: CASSLSPSRYGYTF. The CDR3 DNA reads TGTGCCAGCAGTTTGTCCCCTTCGAGGTACGGCTACACCTTC.